The sequence of this TCR beta chain was determined in a study of cytomegalovirus exposure and HLA in healthy donors. Assay: immunoSEQ multiplex PCR; the TCRdb copy retains only in-frame clones and omits some. Among over 75,000 clones listed, roughly 85% were seen once. The origin of this receptor is a man aged 18 to 30 in good health and CMV-seropositive. The sample comprised PBMCs.

This chain's CDR3 is CASKFPGSYEQYV. CDR3 nucleotide sequence: TGCGCCAGCAAATTTCCGGGGTCCTACGAGCAGTACGTC. The chain links TRBV10-2 to TRBJ2-7; D may be TRBD2 (5 bases). V was trimmed by 7 bases and J by 1 base, leaving 11 bases between them. Germline assignment: CDR1 WSHSY and CDR2 SAAADI. CDR3 length equals 13 residues.